Listed here are 2 T cell receptor beta chains from one sample, sequenced in a study of OX40 agonist ivuxolimab in advanced cancers. Libraries were prepared by immunoSEQ multiplex PCR; TCRdb keeps only in-frame clonotypes and omits some of them. The sample lists more than 80,000 clones; about 87% were seen once. Material: CD4+ or CD8+ T cells sorted from blood, obtained in a trial of the OX40 agonist ivuxolimab. Source of these receptors: an adult with an advanced solid tumor such as melanoma, head and neck, liver or kidney cancer.

This clone was picked up a small number of times. The chain carries TRBV5-1 and TRBJ2-1; 7 bases map to TRBD2. The CDR3 runs 15 residues. V trimming: 4 bases; J trimming: 10 bases; junction bases outside the gene matches: 14. Germline loops: CDR1 SGHRS, CDR2 YFSETQ. The CDR3 coding sequence is TGCGCCAGCAGCCTTGGCACTAGCGAGTCCCACGAGCAGTTCTTC. Translation gives CASSLGTSESHEQFF.

This clone came up a few times. The chain links TRBV6-5 to TRBJ2-7; D ambiguous. Looked up from germline, CDR1 is MNHEY and CDR2 is SVGAGI. The CDR3 spans 14 residues. The V end lost 0 bases, the J end lost 1 base, and 7 bases lay between the germline ends. The CDR3 DNA follows: TGTGCCAGCAGTTACTCCGAAGGATCCTACGAGCAGTACTTC. Translation gives CASSYSEGSYEQYF.